This entry describes one T cell receptor (beta chain). Its antigen is undetermined. At one of its ends the junction is not consistent with the germline gene, which may arise from a read error. The source of the sample is a study of CD8+CD57+ T cells in acquired aplastic anemia. The wider study: Sorted CD4+ and CD8+ cells gave an average of around 3.1 ug of DNA.

General study points: The number of CD8+ CDR3 sequences shared by patients and controls was approximately 31.

CDR3 size: 16 residues. CDR3 and TCR beta VDJ profiling relied on genomic DNA as the template. Using its own MiXCR run on the reads, TCRdb lists one record per CDR3 protein. In the table there are some 410,000 distinct CDR3 sequences, about 70% of which are singletons. Sequenced input: sorted CD4+, CD8+, or CD8+CD57+ T cells (not recorded which) from PBMCs. V and J are TRBV12-3 or TRBV12-4 and TRBJ1-1, with TRBD1 matching over 8 bases. This receptor was obtained from a human donor in good health, serving as a control. The CDR3: CASSPMWDRMNTEAFF. The DNA of the CDR3 is TGTGCCAGCAGTCCAATGTGGGACAGGATGAACACTGAAGCCTTCTTT.